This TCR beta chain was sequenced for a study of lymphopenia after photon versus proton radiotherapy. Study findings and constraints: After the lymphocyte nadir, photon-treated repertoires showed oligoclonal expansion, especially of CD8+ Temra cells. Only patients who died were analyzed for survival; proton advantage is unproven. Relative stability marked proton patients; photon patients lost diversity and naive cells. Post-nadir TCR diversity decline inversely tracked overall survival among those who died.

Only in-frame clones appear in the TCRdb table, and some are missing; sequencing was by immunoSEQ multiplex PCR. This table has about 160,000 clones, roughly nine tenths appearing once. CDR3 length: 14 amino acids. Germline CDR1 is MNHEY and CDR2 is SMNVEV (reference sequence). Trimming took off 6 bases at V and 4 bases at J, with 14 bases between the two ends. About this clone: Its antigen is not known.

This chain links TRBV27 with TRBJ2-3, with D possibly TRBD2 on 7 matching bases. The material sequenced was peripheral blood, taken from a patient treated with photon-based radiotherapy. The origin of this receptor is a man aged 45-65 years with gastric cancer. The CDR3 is CASSLGGRSDTQYF. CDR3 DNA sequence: TGTGCCAGCAGCCTCGGGGGGCGGTCAGATACGCAGTATTTT.